This T cell receptor (beta chain) was found in a study of beta chain features in type 1 diabetes. Overall study: Analysis included over 90 million sorted cells drawn from all samples.

Using CD45RO/CCR7/CD25/CD127/CD95/CD27, CD4+ naive, central memory, regulatory and stem cell-like memory cells were sorted. Trimming removed 6 bases from V and 0 bases from J; junction bases left unmatched: 4. The CDR3 has 15 residues. The germline V gene encodes CDR1 ENHRY and CDR2 SYGVKD. Every isolated RNA sample was fully reverse transcribed, so sequencing captured expressed TCRB transcripts. The method was immunoSEQ multiplex PCR; TCRdb's version includes in-frame clones alone and lacks a portion of them. The sample contains 200,000 to 300,000 clones, 55% to 70% of which appear only once. Sequences were obtained from naive CD4+ T cells from blood. The TCR was taken from a man aged 25-45 years in good health. V and J are TRBV10-3 and TRBJ2-5; TRBD2 matches at 10 bases. CDR3 bases: TGTGCCATCAGGGATAGCGGGGGGCACCAAGAGACCCAGTACTTC. Translating gives CAIRDSGGHQETQYF.